The 20 T cell receptor beta chains listed next were all sequenced from one sample in a study of cytomegalovirus exposure and HLA in healthy donors. The PCR used 60 Vbeta and 13 Jbeta primers. Repertoires were generated with immunoSEQ multiplex PCR, while TCRdb's copy carries only in-frame clones and drops some. The sample lists 90,000 to 130,000 clones; less than 85% were seen once. Sequenced input: PBMCs. Receptors originate from a young man in good health and CMV-seropositive.

This clone was picked up one time. The rearrangement uses TRBV5-4 and TRBJ1-2; TRBD1 agrees at 7 bases. The CDR3 consists of 15 residues. Trimming cost V 3 bases and J 2 bases; bases outside gene matches: 7. Per germline, CDR1 SGHNT and CDR2 YYREEE (reference sequence). CDR3 amino acids: CASSSPGGGNYGYTF. The CDR3 nucleotides are TGTGCCAGCAGCTCCCCCGGAGGGGGCAACTATGGCTACACCTTC.

V is TRBV5-4 and J is TRBJ2-7, with 7 bases lining up with TRBD1. The CDR3 contains 13 residues. The V and J ends lost 10 bases and 2 bases, in that order; junction bases with no gene match: 9. The germline CDR1 and CDR2 sequences are SGHNT and YYREEE (reference sequence). CDR3 amino acids: CAYRYGTAYEQYF. The CDR3 DNA follows: TGTGCCTACCGCTACGGGACAGCCTACGAGCAGTACTTC.

This clone was detected only a few times. The rearrangement joins TRBV27 to TRBJ1-4, with 9 bases matching TRBD1. CDR1 MNHEY and CDR2 SMNVEV come from the germline V gene (reference sequence). The CDR3 is 15 amino acids. Trimming at V came to 5 bases and at J to 2 bases, leaving 3 bases not matched to a gene. The CDR3 sequence is CASSPGTGTNEKLFF. The CDR3 nucleotides read TGTGCCAGCAGTCCAGGGACAGGGACTAATGAAAAACTGTTTTTT. Based on the CDR3 plus reference TRBV27 and TRBJ1-4, the full variable domain is EAQVTQNPRYLITVTGKKLTVTCSQNMNHEYMSWYRQDPGLGLRQIYYSMNVEVTDKGDVPEGYKVSRKEKRNFPLILESPSPNQTSLYFCASSPGTGTNEKLFFGSGTQLSVL.

The chain employs TRBV27 and TRBJ1-2; TRBD1 matches 7 bases. The CDR3 consists of 14 residues. The V gene's germline CDR1 is MNHEY and CDR2 SMNVEV (reference sequence). V lost 5 bases to trimming and J lost 4 bases; unmatched junction nucleotides: 7. CDR3 amino acids: CASSPRDSLYGYTF. The CDR3 nucleotides read TGTGCCAGCAGTCCCCGGGACAGCCTCTATGGCTACACCTTC.

The J gene is TRBJ1-3, the V gene TRBV27; TRBD1 is a possible D gene (6 bases). The germline V gene encodes CDR1 MNHEY and CDR2 SMNVEV (reference sequence). The CDR3 runs 17 residues. V lost 2 bases and J lost 2, with 16 bases in between. The CDR3 spells CASSLHSGQFPGNTIYF. The CDR3 nucleotides read TGTGCCAGCAGTTTACATTCTGGACAGTTCCCTGGAAACACCATATATTTT.

The chain uses TRBV2 and TRBJ1-6; D might be TRBD1 (6 bases). The CDR3 spans 13 residues. V was pared by 4 bases and J by 7 bases, with 8 bases between. Germline V gives CDR1 SNHLY, CDR2 FYNNEI. The CDR3 region is CASSGDINSPLHF. As DNA, the CDR3 is TGTGCCAGCAGTGGGGACATAAATTCACCCCTCCACTTT.

The CDR3 is CASSQPGHKNIQYF. DNA for the CDR3: TGCGCCAGCAGCCAGCCGGGACACAAAAACATTCAGTACTTC. The rearrangement uses TRBV4-1 and TRBJ2-4; D is possibly TRBD1 (6 bases). The germline gives CDR1 MGHRA, CDR2 YSYEKL. The CDR3 length is 14 residues. Trimming took 3 bases from V and 3 from J, leaving 9 bases between them.

This sequence joins TRBV28 and TRBJ2-1; D may be TRBD1 (5 bases). Germline CDR1 reads MDHEN; CDR2 reads SYDVKM. This CDR3 comprises 12 residues. With 11 bases removed from V and 3 bases from J, the gap between germline ends came to 11 bases. This CDR3 reads CAGAKVYNEQFF. The CDR3 DNA follows: TGTGCCGGGGCTAAAGTCTACAATGAGCAGTTCTTC.

The V gene is TRBV27, the J gene TRBJ2-7; unclear D gene. Per the germline V gene, CDR1 is MNHEY and CDR2 is SMNVEV (reference sequence). The CDR3 extends over 14 amino acids. V was trimmed by 1 base and J by 2 bases, leaving 9 bases between them. The CDR3 loop is CASSLFGGPYEQYF. CDR3 nucleotide sequence: TGTGCCAGCAGTTTATTTGGCGGTCCCTACGAGCAGTACTTC.

The V call is TRBV25-1, the J call TRBJ2-1, with 8 bases that match TRBD2. After removal of 7 bases from V and 0 bases from J, the junction contained 2 bases not matched to a gene. Germline V gene lookup returns CDR1 MGHDK and CDR2 SYGVNS. This CDR3 comprises 14 residues. The CDR3 coding sequence is TGTGCCAGCAACGGGGGGGCCTCCTACAATGAGCAGTTCTTC. The encoded protein is CASNGGASYNEQFF.

A word on this clone: Mismatch with germline at one junction end may stem from a read error. The CDR3 DNA reads as TGTTCCAGCAGCGCGACCTGGGCCGCAGCCAAAAACATTCAGTACTTC. It translates to CSSSATWAAAKNIQYF. The chain uses TRBV7-9 and TRBJ2-4; no firm D call. CDR1 SEHNR and CDR2 FQNEAQ come from the germline V gene (reference sequence). CDR3 length equals 16 residues.

Regarding this clone: Since the CDR3 does not end with the conserved phenylalanine or tryptophan, this likely comes from a read error. The CDR3 DNA reads as TGTGCCAGCAGCCCCCGGACAGGGAGTTCCTACGAGCAGTACCTC. Encoded protein: CASSPRTGSSYEQYL. The chain carries TRBV14 and TRBJ2-7; TRBD1 matches 8 bases. The CDR3 sequence is 15 residues long. CDR1 SGHDN and CDR2 FVKESK come from the germline V gene. V gave up 4 bases and J gave up 1 base; unmatched junction bases: 6.

This chain links TRBV7-2 with TRBJ1-5; 8 bases map to TRBD1. This CDR3 contains 14 residues. V shed 3 bases and J 4 bases; nucleotides not matched to a gene: 2. Germline V gene data show CDR1 as SGHTA and CDR2 as FQGNSA. DNA for the CDR3: TGTGCCAGCAGCTTGACAGGGGTTAATCAGCCCCAGCATTTT. Encoded protein: CASSLTGVNQPQHF.

This clone was seen a handful of times. A read error may account for a junction end that differs from germline. The V gene is TRBV28, the J gene TRBJ2-6, with D possibly matching TRBD2 (6 bases). There are 18 residues in the CDR3. Germline V gene lookup returns CDR1 MDHEN and CDR2 SYDVKM. CDR3 bases: TGTGCCAGCATCGGGGGTGGGGACCTAGTCTCTGGGGCCAACGGCCTGACTTTC. Translating it yields CASIGGGDLVSGANGLTF.

As concerns this clone: At one end, the junction sequence differs from germline, possibly due to a read error. The J gene is TRBJ2-7, the V gene TRBV28; D uncertain. CDR1 MDHEN and CDR2 SYDVKM come from the germline V gene. The CDR3 is 16 residues long. The CDR3 sequence is CASTPGGSYQAYEQYF. The CDR3, as DNA: TGTGCCAGCACCCCAGGTGGATCCTACCAAGCCTACGAGCAGTATTTC.

The chain has TRBV28 and TRBJ2-5, with TRBD2 matching 12 bases. J lost 2 bases, V lost 5 bases, and 6 bases had no gene match. CDR1 and CDR2 from the germline V gene are MDHEN and SYDVKM. The CDR3 length is 16 residues. CDR3 amino acids: CASSPGLAGIQETQYF. The CDR3 coding sequence is TGTGCCAGCAGTCCCGGACTAGCGGGGATACAAGAGACCCAGTACTTC.

The gene calls are TRBV10-3 and TRBJ2-5; D may be TRBD2 (7 bases). Germline V CDR1 and CDR2: ENHRY, SYGVKD. The CDR3 is made up of 13 amino acids. Trimming shortened V by 9 bases and J by 5 bases, and 16 bases separated the two germline ends. The CDR3 nucleotides read TGTGCCATTTCGGGGGGCTTGGATGAGACCCAGTACTTC. Protein sequence: CAISGGLDETQYF.

The rearrangement links TRBV4-1 to TRBJ2-6; 7 bases align to TRBD1. Germline V lookup: CDR1 MGHRA, CDR2 YSYEKL. The CDR3 has 16 amino acids. Unmatched junction bases numbered 4, after V lost 4 bases and J lost 1 base. CDR3 DNA sequence: TGCGCCAGCAGCCCAACAGGGGCTTCTGGGGCCAACGTCCTGACTTTC. Protein: CASSPTGASGANVLTF.

This clone was recorded a few times. This chain links TRBV6-1 with TRBJ1-5; 7 bases match TRBD1. From germline, CDR1 is MNHNS and CDR2 SASEGT. Trimming took 7 bases from V and 1 from J; bases not matched to a gene: 7. This CDR3 is built from 15 residues. CDR3 in DNA: TGTGCCAGCACAGGGAACAGGGGCAGCAATCAGCCCCAGCATTTT. Protein product: CASTGNRGSNQPQHF.

V is TRBV7-9 and J is TRBJ1-4; 10 nucleotides line up with TRBD1. Germline V gene lookup returns CDR1 SEHNR and CDR2 FQNEAQ (reference sequence). The CDR3 extends over 17 amino acids. The J segment lost 0 bases and the V segment lost 6 bases, leaving 7 bases of the junction unmatched. The CDR3 sequence: CASSPRDRGTTNEKLFF. The CDR3 DNA is TGTGCCAGCAGTCCCCGGGACAGGGGAACAACTAATGAAAAACTGTTTTTT.